The 24 T cell receptor beta chains below were found in one sample sequenced in a study of blood T cell repertoires in COVID-19. Produced via immunoSEQ multiplex PCR; TCRdb's table is partial and in-frame only. In the table there are over 95,000 clones, around 84% of which are singletons. What was sequenced was peripheral blood. Every receptor here comes from a man aged 35 to 55 with acute or convalescent COVID-19.

This clone was detected only once. The chain joins TRBV4-3 to TRBJ1-4; no reliable D call. This CDR3 has 16 residues. The V end was cut by 0 bases, the J end by 0 bases, with 8 bases between. Germline lookup yields CDR1 LGHNA and CDR2 YSLEER. CDR3 sequence reads: CASSQDPWPTNEKLFF. The CDR3 nucleotides are TGCGCCAGCAGCCAAGACCCTTGGCCAACTAATGAAAAACTGTTTTTT.

The chain couples TRBV6-5 to TRBJ2-1, with a tentative D call TRBD2 (5 bases). From germline, CDR1 is MNHEY and CDR2 SVGAGI. V lost 7 bases, J lost 10 bases, and 14 bases lay in between. The CDR3 consists of 12 residues. The CDR3 DNA sequence: TGTGCCAGCAACCAACTTCCGGGGGAGCAGTTCTTC. Its translation is CASNQLPGEQFF.

V usage is TRBV10-3 and J usage is TRBJ1-1, with TRBD1 matching 8 bases. V shed 3 bases and J 2 bases; nucleotides not matched to a gene: 5. The CDR3 is 15 residues long. The germline CDR1 and CDR2 sequences are ENHRY and SYGVKD. CDR3 nucleotide sequence: TGTGCCATCAGTGATAGCGGACAGGGAAACACTGAAGCTTTCTTT. This sequence encodes CAISDSGQGNTEAFF.

The rearrangement uses TRBV7-2 and TRBJ1-1; 9 bases fit TRBD1. With V trimmed by 4 bases and J by 0 bases, 9 bases remained unmatched. Per germline, CDR1 SGHTA and CDR2 FQGNSA. The CDR3 has 17 residues. The CDR3 spells CASSSGQGRPLNTEAFF. The CDR3 DNA reads as TGTGCCAGCAGCTCGGGACAGGGACGGCCCTTGAACACTGAAGCTTTCTTT. Complete variable domain (other parts from reference TRBV7-2 and TRBJ1-1): GAGVSQSPSNKVTEKGKDVELRCDPISGHTALYWYRQSLGQGLEFLIYFQGNSAPDKSGLPSDRFSAERTGGSVSTLTIQRTQQEDSAVYLCASSSGQGRPLNTEAFFGQGTRLTVV.

The chain joins TRBV18 to TRBJ2-1, with D possibly matching TRBD1 (6 bases). The CDR3 spans 14 residues. Trimming shortened V by 2 bases and J by 10 bases, and 15 bases separated the two germline ends. CDR1 and CDR2 from the germline V gene are KGHSH and LQKENI. The CDR3 spells CASSPNPGQTEQFF. CDR3 bases: TGTGCCAGCTCACCAAATCCCGGACAGACAGAGCAGTTCTTC.

The chain couples TRBV5-1 to TRBJ2-7; 12 bases are a match to TRBD2. Germline V gives CDR1 SGHRS, CDR2 YFSETQ. J gave up 0 bases and V 3 bases, and 1 base lay outside the gene matches. The CDR3 is made up of 15 amino acids. The CDR3 DNA is TGCGCCAGCAGCTCGACTAGCGGGGGCTCCTACGAGCAGTACTTC. Translated, it gives CASSSTSGGSYEQYF.

The chain links TRBV10-3 to TRBJ1-2; TRBD1 is a possible D gene (6 bases). Germline lookup yields CDR1 ENHRY and CDR2 SYGVKD. Deletions cut 8 bases from V and 3 bases from J, with 10 bases between. This CDR3 spans 12 amino acids. CDR3 sequence (DNA): TGTGCCATCCTAGGGGGGGACTATGGCTACACCTTC. This gives the protein CAILGGDYGYTF.

This chain uses TRBV6-2 or TRBV6-3 with TRBJ2-3, with 9 bases aligning to TRBD2. The CDR3 covers 12 residues. Per germline, CDR1 MNHEY and CDR2 SVGEGT. J lost 8 bases, V lost 6 bases, and 3 bases had no gene match. The DNA for the CDR3 is TGTGCCAGCAGCCTACTAGCGGGTACGCAGTATTTT. It yields the protein CASSLLAGTQYF.

The V and J genes are TRBV13 and TRBJ1-4; possible D gene TRBD1, 5 bases. There are 13 residues in the CDR3. Trimming took off 2 bases at V and 7 bases at J, with 8 bases between the two ends. In germline, CDR1 is PRHDT, CDR2 FYEKMQ (reference sequence). The CDR3 region is CASSLNQGEKLFF. The CDR3 bases are TGTGCCAGCAGCTTAAATCAGGGTGAAAAACTGTTTTTT.

In DNA form, the CDR3 reads TGCGCCAGCAGCCCAGGGGACGAGAGCACTGAAGCTTTCTTT. It translates to CASSPGDESTEAFF. V usage is TRBV5-1 and J usage is TRBJ1-1, with D possibly matching TRBD1 (6 bases). The CDR3 runs 14 residues. Germline V gene lookup returns CDR1 SGHRS and CDR2 YFSETQ. The germline V and J ends were trimmed by 4 bases and 4 bases, with 14 bases remaining between them.

The chain couples TRBV29-1 to TRBJ2-7, with 12 positions matching TRBD1. From germline, CDR1 is SQVTM and CDR2 ANQGSEA. The V and J ends lost 6 bases and 3 bases, in that order; junction bases with no gene match: 9. CDR3 length: 15 amino acids. The CDR3 region is CSVKDGDRGLYEQYF. The CDR3 DNA reads as TGCAGCGTCAAGGACGGGGACAGGGGGCTCTACGAGCAGTACTTC.

For the CDR3, the DNA is TGTGCCACTCGGACAGGGGGGGGCTACACCTTC. It translates to CATRTGGGYTF. The chain carries TRBV6-5 and TRBJ1-2, with 10 bases aligning to TRBD1. The V gene end was trimmed by 10 bases and the J gene end by 8 bases; junction bases not matched to a gene: 4. Germline V lookup: CDR1 MNHEY, CDR2 SVGAGI. This CDR3 is 11 amino acids long.

This chain uses TRBV6-6 with TRBJ1-3; D unresolved. The CDR3 covers 15 residues. Trimming took 7 bases from V and 6 from J, leaving 19 bases between them. Germline CDR1 reads MNHNY; CDR2 reads SVGAGI (reference sequence). In DNA form, the CDR3 reads TGTGCCAGCACCGATGGAGGGAAAGACGAAAACACCATATATTTT. Amino acids: CASTDGGKDENTIYF.

The chain links TRBV19 to TRBJ1-2; weak D call: TRBD1 (6 bases). Germline-derived CDR1 and CDR2 are LNHDA and SQIVND (reference sequence). CDR3 length: 14 amino acids. V was clipped by 3 bases and J by 4 bases, with 12 bases between them. The CDR3 protein is CASSIPGQRYGYTF. DNA of the CDR3: TGTGCCAGTAGTATTCCAGGACAGCGCTATGGCTACACCTTC.

The chain uses TRBV4-3 and TRBJ2-2; 7 nucleotides align to TRBD2. The germline gives CDR1 LGHNA, CDR2 YSLEER. This CDR3 spans 17 amino acids. V dropped 2 bases and J dropped 2; count of bases not matched to a gene: 8. The CDR3 DNA is TGCGCCAGCAGCCAAATTAGCGGGCCTGACAACACCGGGGAGCTGTTTTTT. This sequence encodes CASSQISGPDNTGELFF.

The chain is built from TRBV11-2 and TRBJ2-7, with a weak D call TRBD2 (6 bases). Between the trimmed V and J ends, which lost 0 bases and 7 bases, there was a span of 13 bases. CDR1 is SGHAT and CDR2 is FQNNGV in the germline V gene. The CDR3 is 14 amino acids. The CDR3 spells CASSLDRGSREQYF. Here the CDR3 DNA reads TGTGCCAGCAGCTTAGATCGGGGGTCGAGGGAGCAGTACTTC.

This clone was seen a single time. The chain recombines TRBV5-1 with TRBJ2-3; D gene unclear. CDR1 and CDR2 from the germline V gene are SGHRS and YFSETQ. The CDR3 consists of 14 residues. Trimming stripped 0 bases from V and 3 bases from J, with 8 bases between. The CDR3 sequence: CASSLVDSTDTQYF. In DNA form, the CDR3 reads TGCGCCAGCAGCTTGGTCGACTCGACAGATACGCAGTATTTT.

The rearrangement joins TRBV30 to TRBJ1-4; 7 nucleotides line up with TRBD1. V shed 1 base and J 8 bases; nucleotides not matched to a gene: 7. Per germline, CDR1 GTSNPN and CDR2 SVGIG (reference sequence). This CDR3 is built from 14 residues. CDR3: CAWSGRGLGEKLFF. In DNA form, the CDR3 reads TGTGCCTGGAGTGGAAGGGGGCTGGGGGAAAAACTGTTTTTT.

The chain links TRBV5-1 to TRBJ2-3, with unresolved D. V was shortened by 1 base and J by 6 bases, with 6 bases between the two germline ends. Germline CDR1 is SGHRS and CDR2 is YFSETQ. The CDR3 consists of 12 residues. The CDR3 is CASSLSRDTQYF. The DNA for the CDR3 is TGCGCCAGCAGCTTGTCCCGTGATACGCAGTATTTT. Using reference TRBV5-1 and TRBJ2-3 for the parts outside the CDR3, the full variable domain is KAGVTQTPRYLIKTRGQQVTLSCSPISGHRSVSWYQQTPGQGLQFLFEYFSETQRNKGNFPGRFSGRQFSNSRSEMNVSTLELGDSALYLCASSLSRDTQYFGPGTRLTVL.

The V gene is TRBV2, the J gene TRBJ2-3, with TRBD1 matching over 10 bases. Germline CDR1 is SNHLY and CDR2 is FYNNEI. V shed 6 bases, J shed 0 bases, and the junction held 9 bases outside the gene matches. This CDR3 contains 17 residues. The CDR3 protein is CASRPGQGRRSTDTQYF. The CDR3 DNA reads as TGTGCCAGCAGACCGGGACAGGGGCGCCGGAGCACAGATACGCAGTATTTT.

The chain carries TRBV2 and TRBJ2-4; D is perhaps TRBD1 (5 bases). Germline CDR1 is SNHLY and CDR2 is FYNNEI. This CDR3 comprises 16 residues. V was pared by 5 bases and J by 0 bases, with 14 bases between. This CDR3 is CASSPDKFLAKNIQYF. Here the CDR3 DNA reads TGTGCCAGCAGTCCGGACAAGTTTCTAGCCAAAAACATTCAGTACTTC.

This CDR3 reads CASSLRSGGTPSEQYF. In nucleotides, the CDR3 is TGTGCCAGCAGCTTACGTAGCGGGGGGACACCCAGCGAGCAGTACTTC. The V call is TRBV7-2, the J call TRBJ2-7; 10 bases are shared with TRBD2. The germline gives CDR1 SGHTA, CDR2 FQGNSA. V shed 2 bases, J shed 6 bases, and the junction held 10 bases outside the gene matches. The CDR3 extends over 16 amino acids.

The chain joins TRBV19 to TRBJ1-3, with D unresolved. The germline V and J ends were trimmed by 5 bases and 2 bases, with 10 bases remaining between them. This CDR3 has 14 amino acids. The germline V gene has CDR1 LNHDA and CDR2 SQIVND (reference sequence). The CDR3 reads CASSLLAAGNTIYF. CDR3 nucleotide sequence: TGTGCCAGTAGTCTCCTGGCAGCTGGAAACACCATATATTTT.

The rearrangement links TRBV2 to TRBJ2-5; D possibly corresponds to TRBD2 (6 bases). Germline CDR1 reads SNHLY; CDR2 reads FYNNEI. The CDR3 covers 13 residues. The V end lost 4 bases, the J end lost 1 base, and 7 bases lay between the germline ends. The CDR3 reads CASSGDFQETQYF. The DNA for the CDR3 is TGTGCCAGCAGTGGGGACTTCCAAGAGACCCAGTACTTC.